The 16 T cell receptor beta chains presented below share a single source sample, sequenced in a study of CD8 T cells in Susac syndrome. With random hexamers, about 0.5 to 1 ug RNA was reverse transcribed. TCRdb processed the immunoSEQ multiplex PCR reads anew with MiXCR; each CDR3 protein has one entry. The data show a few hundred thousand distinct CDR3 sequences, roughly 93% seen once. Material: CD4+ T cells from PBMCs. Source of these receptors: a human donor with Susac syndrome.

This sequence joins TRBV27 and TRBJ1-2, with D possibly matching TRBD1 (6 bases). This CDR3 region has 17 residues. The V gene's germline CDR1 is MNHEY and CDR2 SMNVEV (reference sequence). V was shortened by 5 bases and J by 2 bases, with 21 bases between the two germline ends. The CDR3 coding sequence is TGTGCCAGCAGTGCATCTACCCGGACAGTATGGAACTATGGCTACACCTTC. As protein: CASSASTRTVWNYGYTF.

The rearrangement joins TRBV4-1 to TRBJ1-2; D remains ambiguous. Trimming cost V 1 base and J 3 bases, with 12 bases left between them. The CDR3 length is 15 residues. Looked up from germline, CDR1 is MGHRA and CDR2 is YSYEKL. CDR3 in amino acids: CASSQAGQLHYGYTF. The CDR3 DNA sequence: TGCGCCAGCAGCCAAGCTGGGCAGCTTCACTATGGCTACACCTTC.

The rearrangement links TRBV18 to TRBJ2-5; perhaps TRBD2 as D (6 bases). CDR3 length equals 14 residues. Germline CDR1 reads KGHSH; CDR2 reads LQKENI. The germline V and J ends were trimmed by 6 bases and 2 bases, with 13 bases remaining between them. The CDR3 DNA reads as TGTGCCAGCTCGCGGGGACGGGGACAAGAGACCCAGTACTTC. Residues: CASSRGRGQETQYF.

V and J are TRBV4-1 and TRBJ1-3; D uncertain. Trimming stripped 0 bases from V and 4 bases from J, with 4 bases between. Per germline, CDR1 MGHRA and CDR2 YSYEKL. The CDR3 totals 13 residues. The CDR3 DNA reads TGCGCCAGCAGCCAAGAAACAGGAAACACCATATATTTT. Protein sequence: CASSQETGNTIYF.

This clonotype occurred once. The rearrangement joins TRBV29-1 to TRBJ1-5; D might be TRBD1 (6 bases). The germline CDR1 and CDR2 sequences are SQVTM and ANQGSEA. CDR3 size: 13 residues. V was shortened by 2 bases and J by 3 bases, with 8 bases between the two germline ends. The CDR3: CSVEQGYNQPQHF. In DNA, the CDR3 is TGCAGCGTTGAACAGGGGTACAATCAGCCCCAGCATTTT.

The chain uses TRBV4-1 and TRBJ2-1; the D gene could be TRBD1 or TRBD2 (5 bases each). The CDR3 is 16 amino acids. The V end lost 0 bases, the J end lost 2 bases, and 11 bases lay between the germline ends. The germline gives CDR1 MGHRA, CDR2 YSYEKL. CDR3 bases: TGCGCCAGCAGCCAAGAACCGGGACGGGCCTACAATGAGCAGTTCTTC. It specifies CASSQEPGRAYNEQFF.

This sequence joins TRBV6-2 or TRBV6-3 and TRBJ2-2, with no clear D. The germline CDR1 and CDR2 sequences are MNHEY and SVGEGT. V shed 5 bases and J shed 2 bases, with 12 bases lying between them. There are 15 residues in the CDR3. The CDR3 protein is CASSMVPQNTGELFF. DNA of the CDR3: TGTGCCAGCAGTATGGTCCCCCAAAACACCGGGGAGCTGTTTTTT.

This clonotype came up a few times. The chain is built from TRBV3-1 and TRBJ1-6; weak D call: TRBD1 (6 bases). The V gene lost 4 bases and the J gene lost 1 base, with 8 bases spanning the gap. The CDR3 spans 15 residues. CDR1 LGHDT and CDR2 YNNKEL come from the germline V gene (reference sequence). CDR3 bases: TGTGCCAGCAGCCCAGGGGAGTCCTATAATTCACCCCTCCACTTT. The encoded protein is CASSPGESYNSPLHF. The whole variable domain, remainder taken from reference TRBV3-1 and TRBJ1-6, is DTAVSQTPKYLVTQMGNDKSIKCEQNLGHDTMYWYKQDSKKFLKIMFSYNNKELIINETVPNRFSPKSPDKAHLNLHINSLELGDSAVYFCASSPGESYNSPLHFGNGTRLTVT.

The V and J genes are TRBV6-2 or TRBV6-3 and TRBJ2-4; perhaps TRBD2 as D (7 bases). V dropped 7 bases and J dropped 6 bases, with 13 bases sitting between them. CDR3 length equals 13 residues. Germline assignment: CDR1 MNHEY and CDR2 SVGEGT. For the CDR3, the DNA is TGTGCCAGCATCCCAGGGGAGGGAAACATTCAGTACTTC. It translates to CASIPGEGNIQYF.

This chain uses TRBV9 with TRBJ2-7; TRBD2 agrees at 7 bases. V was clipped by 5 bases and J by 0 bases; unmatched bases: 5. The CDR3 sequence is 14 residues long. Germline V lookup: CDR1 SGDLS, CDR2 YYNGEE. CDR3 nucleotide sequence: TGTGCCAGCAGTGTCGGGGGGTCCTCCTACGAGCAGTACTTC. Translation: CASSVGGSSYEQYF. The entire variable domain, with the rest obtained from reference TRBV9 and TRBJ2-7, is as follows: DSGVTQTPKHLITATGQRVTLRCSPRSGDLSVYWYQQSLDQGLQFLIQYYNGEERAKGNILERFSAQQFPDLHSELNLSSLELGDSALYFCASSVGGSSYEQYFGPGTRLTVT.

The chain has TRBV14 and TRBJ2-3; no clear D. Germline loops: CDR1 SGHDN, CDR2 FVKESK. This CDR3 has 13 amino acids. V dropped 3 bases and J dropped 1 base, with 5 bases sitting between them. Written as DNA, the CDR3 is TGTGCCAGCAGCCATCGCGGCACAGATACGCAGTATTTT. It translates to CASSHRGTDTQYF. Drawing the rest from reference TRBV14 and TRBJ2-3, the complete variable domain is EAGVTQFPSHSVIEKGQTVTLRCDPISGHDNLYWYRRVMGKEIKFLLHFVKESKQDESGMPNNRFLAERTGGTYSTLKVQPAELEDSGVYFCASSHRGTDTQYFGPGTRLTVL.

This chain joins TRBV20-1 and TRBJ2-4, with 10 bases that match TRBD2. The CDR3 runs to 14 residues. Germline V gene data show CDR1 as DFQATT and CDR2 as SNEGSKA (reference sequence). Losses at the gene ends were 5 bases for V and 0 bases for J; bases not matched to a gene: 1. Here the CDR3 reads CSARTSGAKNIQYF. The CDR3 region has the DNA TGCAGTGCTCGGACTAGCGGAGCCAAAAACATTCAGTACTTC.

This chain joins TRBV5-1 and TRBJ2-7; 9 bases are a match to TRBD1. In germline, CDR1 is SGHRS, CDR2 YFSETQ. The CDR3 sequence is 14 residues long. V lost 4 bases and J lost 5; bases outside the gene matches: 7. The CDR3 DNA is TGCGCCAGCAGCCCTCGGACAGGGGAAGACGAGCAGTACTTC. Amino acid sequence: CASSPRTGEDEQYF.

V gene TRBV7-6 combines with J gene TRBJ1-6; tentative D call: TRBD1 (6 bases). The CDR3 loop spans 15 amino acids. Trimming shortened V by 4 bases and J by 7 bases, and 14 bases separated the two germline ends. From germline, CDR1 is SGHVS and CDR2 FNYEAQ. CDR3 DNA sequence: TGTGCCAGCAGCTCCGGACAGCCTCCGAATTCACCCCTCCACTTT. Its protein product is CASSSGQPPNSPLHF.

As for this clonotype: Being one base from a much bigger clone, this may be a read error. CDR3: CASSLTTEAFF. Here the CDR3 DNA reads TGTGCCAGCAGTTTGACCACTGAAGCTTTCTTT. The chain combines TRBV12-3 or TRBV12-4 with TRBJ1-1; no reliable D call. The CDR3 consists of 11 residues. Trimming removed 3 bases from V and 4 bases from J, with 3 bases in between.

The CDR3 DNA reads as TGTGCCAGCAGCTTAGTCCCGGGACAGGGACGCTCCTACAATGAGCAGTTCTTC. This translates into CASSLVPGQGRSYNEQFF. The rearrangement uses TRBV13 and TRBJ2-1; 9 bases match TRBD1. V lost 1 base, J lost 0 bases, and 7 bases stayed unmatched. Germline loops: CDR1 PRHDT, CDR2 FYEKMQ (reference sequence). There are 18 residues in the CDR3. The full variable domain, in which reference TRBV13 and TRBJ2-1 provide the parts outside the CDR3, is AAGVIQSPRHLIKEKRETATLKCYPIPRHDTVYWYQQGPGQDPQFLISFYEKMQSDKGSIPDRFSAQQFSDYHSELNMSSLELGDSALYFCASSLVPGQGRSYNEQFFGPGTRLTVL.